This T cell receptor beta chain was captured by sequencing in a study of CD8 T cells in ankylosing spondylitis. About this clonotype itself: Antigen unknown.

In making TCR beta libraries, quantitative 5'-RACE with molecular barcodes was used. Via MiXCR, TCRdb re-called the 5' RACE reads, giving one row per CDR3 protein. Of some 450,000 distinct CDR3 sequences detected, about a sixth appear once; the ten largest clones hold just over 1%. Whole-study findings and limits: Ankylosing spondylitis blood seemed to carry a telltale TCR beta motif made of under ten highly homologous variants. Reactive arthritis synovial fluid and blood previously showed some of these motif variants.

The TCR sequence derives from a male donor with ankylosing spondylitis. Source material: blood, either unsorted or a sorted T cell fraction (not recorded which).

CDR3 nucleotides: TGCAGCGTCCGCTTGGCAGAAGAGACCCAGTACTTC. It codes for CSVRLAEETQYF. V and J are TRBV29-1 and TRBJ2-5, with D unresolved. This CDR3 region has 12 residues. CDR1 and CDR2 (germline): SQVTM, ANQGSEA. Trimming pared 6 bases from V and 3 bases from J, leaving 11 bases between.